This TCR beta chain comes out of a study of blood T cell repertoires in COVID-19. In the study overall: PBMCs, B-cell-depleted T cells, or T cells were the source of the cDNA or gDNA that made up the material.

Seattle enrolled patients during active infection and tracked them longitudinally. Sequenced by immunoSEQ multiplex PCR; TCRdb stores in-frame clones only, minus some. The repertoire holds 300,000 to 400,000 clones, with about 88% as singletons. This CDR3 region has 16 residues. Trimming took 10 bases from V and 10 from J, leaving 31 bases between them. The germline V gene has CDR1 SNHLY and CDR2 FYNNEI. The sequence was obtained from a woman aged 55-70 years with COVID-19, enrolled during active disease. Sample: peripheral blood. This chain uses TRBV2 with TRBJ1-1; D is possibly TRBD1 (6 bases). CDR3 region: CATPRGKGRQGGGAFF. CDR3 nucleotide sequence: TGTGCCACCCCTAGGGGAAAAGGGCGCCAAGGGGGGGGAGCTTTCTTT.